Listed below are T cell receptor beta chains from one sample, sequenced in a study of T cells in Graves' hyperthyroidism and ophthalmopathy. MiXCR, applied by TCRdb to the multiplex PCR reads, yields one record per CDR3 protein. The data hold tens of thousands of distinct CDR3 sequences, with roughly 50% observed a single time. Material: peripheral blood or thyroid tissue (not recorded which). These receptors came from a man aged 18 to 35 with Graves' hyperthyroidism. The CDR3 runs from the conserved cysteine through the conserved F or W. The D gene is left open where the match is weak. Not every row has a clone size; where given, it reads once, few, many or a size class.

j_call clone_size v_call d_call cdr3_nt cdr3_aa
TRBJ1-2 - TRBV10-3 TRBD1 TGTGCCACCAGCCCGGGACAGGGTTCCGGCTATGGCTACACCTTC CATSPGQGSGYGYTF
TRBJ2-7 once TRBV9 - TGTGTCAGCAGCGTACACCCGGGCGGCCCCTACGAGCAGTACTTC CVSSVHPGGPYEQYF
TRBJ1-4 - TRBV20-1 - TGCAGTGCTAGGGGCGGGGCTAATGAAAAACTGTTTTTT CSARGGANEKLFF
TRBJ1-2 - TRBV6-2/TRBV6-3 TRBD1 TGTGCCAGCAGTTACCGGACAGGGGAGGAGGGTAACTATGACTACACCTTC CASSYRTGEEGNYDYTF
TRBJ2-5 - TRBV19 - TGTGCCAGTACCTTAGTGGCACCCCGGGAGACCCAGTACTTC CASTLVAPRETQYF
TRBJ2-6 - TRBV2 TRBD1 TGTGCCAGCAGTAAGACAGGGCCAGACACCGGGGAGCTCTCTGGGGCCAACGTCCTGACTTTC CASSKTGPDTGELSGANVLTF
TRBJ1-5 many TRBV6-2/TRBV6-3 - TGTGCCAGCGGTGCAGGCCTTGGGCAGCCCCAGCATTTT CASGAGLGQPQHF
TRBJ2-7 - TRBV5-1 - TGCGCCAGCAGCCTCCGGGACCTGACTGCGGAGCAGTACTTC CASSLRDLTAEQYF
TRBJ1-1 - TRBV6-1 TRBD1 TGTGCCAGCAGTGTCGGGACAGGGGGTTACGTGAACACTGAAGCTTTCTTT CASSVGTGGYVNTEAFF
TRBJ1-1 - TRBV19 - TGTGCCAGTAGCAGCCGGCCAACAGGGAACACTGAAGCTTTCTTT CASSSRPTGNTEAFF
TRBJ1-2 many TRBV19 - TGTGCCAGTAGTGCCTATGGGACACTTAACTATGGCTACACCTTC CASSAYGTLNYGYTF
TRBJ1-2 many TRBV5-6 - TGTGCCAGCAGCTTGAAAGGGCACGGCTATGGCTACACCTTC CASSLKGHGYGYTF
TRBJ2-3 many TRBV5-4 - TGTGCCAGCAGCTTCGGCAGGGTTGGGACAGATACGCAGTATTTT CASSFGRVGTDTQYF
TRBJ2-5 few TRBV5-1 TRBD1 TGCGCCAGCAGCTGGGACAGGGGAGGACAAGAGACCCAGTACTTC CASSWDRGGQETQYF
TRBJ2-7 - TRBV19 TRBD1 TGTGCCAGTAGCGGGACAGGGAACTACGAGCAGTACTTC CASSGTGNYEQYF
TRBJ1-1 - TRBV7-9 - TGTGCCAGCAGCTTATACGGTCTCACTGAAGCTTTCTTT CASSLYGLTEAFF
TRBJ1-6 few TRBV10-3 TRBD1 TGTGCCATCAGTGAAGAGGGGACAGGTTCACCCCTCCACTTT CAISEEGTGSPLHF
TRBJ2-7 many TRBV29-1 TRBD2 TGCAGCGTGAGCCGGGGGGGGATAAACTACGAGCAGTACTTC CSVSRGGINYEQYF
TRBJ1-2 many TRBV12-3/TRBV12-4 - TGTGCCAGCAGTTTGGACAGAGCAAATGGCTACACCTTC CASSLDRANGYTF
TRBJ2-2 many TRBV4-1 - TGCGCCAGCAGGGAGGTCAGCACCGGGGAGCTGTTTTTT CASREVSTGELFF
TRBJ2-5 many TRBV7-2 TRBD2 TGTGCCAGCAGCCGCCGTTTGGGGGGGAACCAAGAGACCCAGTACTTC CASSRRLGGNQETQYF
TRBJ2-5 - TRBV2 - TGTGCCAGCAGTGAAAAGGGGCTGGAGACCCAGTACTTC CASSEKGLETQYF
TRBJ2-7 - TRBV7-8 TRBD2 TGTGCCAGCAGCTTTGCAACTAGCGGGAGGCGGGGCTACGAGCAGTACTTC CASSFATSGRRGYEQYF
TRBJ2-6 - TRBV13 - TGTGCCAGCAGCTACCTCTGGGGGGCCAACATCCTGACTTTC CASSYLWGANILTF
TRBJ2-7 - TRBV29-1 TRBD2 TGCGTTGTGATCTACGCGGGAGACTCTAACGAGCAGTACTTC CVVIYAGDSNEQYF
TRBJ1-6 many TRBV7-6 TRBD1 TGTGCCAGCAGCTTAGGGGGACAGTATAATTCACCCCTCCACTTT CASSLGGQYNSPLHF
TRBJ2-7 many TRBV30 - TGTGCCTGGACTGCCGGGACTGCGACCTACGAGCAGTACTTC CAWTAGTATYEQYF
TRBJ2-7 many TRBV6-5 - TGTGCCAGCAGTTACAGGGATCCTATCTCCTACGAGCAGTACTTC CASSYRDPISYEQYF
TRBJ2-5 many TRBV27 - TGTGCCACCGCATCCGGGACTCAACAAGAGACCCAGTACTTC CATASGTQQETQYF
TRBJ1-1 many TRBV9 - TGTGCCAGCAGCGGACAGGTCGGGATGGGAGCTTTCTTT CASSGQVGMGAFF
TRBJ2-2 many TRBV4-3 - TGCGCCAGCAGCCGGGACTTGGGGGTAGCGAACACCGGGGAGCTGTTTTTT CASSRDLGVANTGELFF
TRBJ2-7 - TRBV7-2 TRBD2 TGTGCCAGCAGCATGACTAGCGGAGAACTCTACGAGCAGTACTTC CASSMTSGELYEQYF
TRBJ2-5 many TRBV5-1 - TGCGCCAGCAGCTTGGGAGGAGGGTTGTTGTCGGAGACCCAGTACTTC CASSLGGGLLSETQYF
TRBJ1-1 - TRBV10-3 - TGTGCCATCAGAGGGGTCTCCACTGAAGCTTTCTTT CAIRGVSTEAFF
TRBJ2-5 - TRBV7-2 - TGTGCGCTGGATCTTCAGAGCGAGGAGTACTTC CALDLQSEEYF
TRBJ2-5 medium-sized TRBV14 TRBD1 TGTGCCAGCAGCCAGTTCGGACAGGGGCTCCGAGAGACCCAGTACTTC CASSQFGQGLRETQYF
TRBJ1-2 many TRBV9 - TGTGCCAGCAGCGTGGGCCCAGAGAGGGTCTATGGCTACACCTTC CASSVGPERVYGYTF
TRBJ2-7 many TRBV7-9 TRBD1 TGTGCCAGCAGCCCCCGGGACAGATACTACGAGCAGTACTTC CASSPRDRYYEQYF
TRBJ1-6 many TRBV7-9 - TGTGCCAGCACCCGAGGAGTACTTAGTTATTCACCCCTCCACTTT CASTRGVLSYSPLHF
TRBJ1-3 many TRBV7-2 TRBD1 TGTGCCAGCAGCACAGCAGGGGGCTCTGGAAACACCATATATTTT CASSTAGGSGNTIYF
TRBJ1-2 many TRBV7-9 - TGTGCCAGCAGCCCTCTAGCGGGAGGTGACTATGGCTACACCTTC CASSPLAGGDYGYTF
TRBJ1-5 many TRBV7-2 TRBD1 TGTGCCAGCAGCCCGACAGGGCATCAGCCCCAGCATTTT CASSPTGHQPQHF
TRBJ1-5 - TRBV24-1 - TGTGCCACCTGCTCCCAAGATCGGCCCCAGCATTTT CATCSQDRPQHF
TRBJ1-4 - TRBV10-3 TRBD1 TGTGCCATCAGTGCTCGCGACAGGGGGGAAGAAAAACTGTTTTTT CAISARDRGEEKLFF
TRBJ2-7 few TRBV10-3 TRBD1 TGTGCCACCAGCCCGGGACAGGAGAGCGAGCAGTACTTC CATSPGQESEQYF
TRBJ2-7 - TRBV20-1 TRBD2 TGCAGTGCTAGCGCGCTAGCGGGGGCCTGCGAGCAGTACTTC CSASALAGACEQYF
TRBJ2-5 few TRBV11-2 TRBD2 TGTGCCAGCAGCGCCCGGGGGGGAGAGACCCAGTACTTC CASSARGGETQYF
TRBJ2-2 many TRBV7-9 TRBD2 TGTGCCAGCAGTGCCCGGGAGGGCGGGGAGCTGTTTTTT CASSAREGGELFF
TRBJ2-3 many TRBV24-1 - TGTGCCACCAGTGATGCGACGGGGGCGGCAGATACGCAGTATTTT CATSDATGAADTQYF
TRBJ2-7 - TRBV9 TRBD1 TGTGCCAGCAGCACCGAGGACAGGGACGAGCAGTACTTC CASSTEDRDEQYF
TRBJ2-7 - TRBV20-1 - TGCAGTGCAGGGCCCGGACTACAGTACTACGAGCAGTACTTC CSAGPGLQYYEQYF
TRBJ2-7 medium-sized TRBV10-2 TRBD1 TGCGCCAGCAGTTGGACAGGGCCAGCCGAGCAGTACTTC CASSWTGPAEQYF
TRBJ1-5 - TRBV5-1 TRBD1 TGCGCCAGCAGCCTAGGACAGGGGGACAATCAGCCCCAGCATTTT CASSLGQGDNQPQHF
TRBJ1-5 - TRBV20-1 - TGCAGTGCTAGCATAGTGTCGGGGGGCAATCAGCCCCAGCATTTT CSASIVSGGNQPQHF
TRBJ1-1 - TRBV20-1 - TGCAGTGCTGGCCGTGGAGAGGACACTGAAGCTTTCTTT CSAGRGEDTEAFF
TRBJ2-7 - TRBV7-2 - TGTGCCAGCAGCTTGGTTGGGTTCTACGAGCAGTACTTC CASSLVGFYEQYF
TRBJ2-6 - TRBV30 TRBD1 TGTGCCTGGAGCGAACCGGAACAGGGGGCTTACTGGGCCAACGTCCTGACTTTC CAWSEPEQGAYWANVLTF
TRBJ1-2 - TRBV19 - TGTGCCAGTAGTGGGCAGACCGTCTATGGCTACACCTTC CASSGQTVYGYTF
TRBJ2-7 - TRBV2 - TGTGCCAGCATGGACTCCTACTACGAGCAGTACTTC CASMDSYYEQYF
TRBJ1-6 medium-sized TRBV2 TRBD1 TGTGCCAGCAGTCGGGACAGGGACTCACCCCTCCACTTT CASSRDRDSPLHF